A single sample is the source of the 10 T cell receptor beta chains below, sequenced in a study of monozygotic twins with inflammatory bowel disease. TCRdb reprocessed the 5' RACE reads, keeping one entry per CDR3 protein, no DNA. In all, the sample yields 420,000 or so distinct CDR3 sequences. Sample: blood. The receptors were gathered from a human donor with ulcerative colitis or Crohn's disease, or a healthy co-twin of an affected twin (not recorded which).

The rearrangement joins TRBV6-1 to TRBJ1-2. This CDR3 comprises 15 residues. Germline assignment: CDR1 MNHNS and CDR2 SASEGT. CDR3 sequence: CASSNSQGSNYGYTF.

The genes are TRBV5-5 and TRBJ1-1; lacking DNA, the TRBD1 call made by TCRdb goes unchecked. This CDR3 contains 15 residues. Germline V gene data show CDR1 as SGHKS and CDR2 as YYEKEE (reference sequence). The CDR3 spells CASSTIGQGASEAFF.

This chain's CDR3 is CASSPAGGAYNEQFF. The chain couples TRBV7-6 to TRBJ2-1; TCRdb's D gene call, TRBD2, goes unchecked for lack of DNA. Germline V gene lookup returns CDR1 SGHVS and CDR2 FNYEAQ. CDR3 length: 15 amino acids. The full variable domain, with the rest looked up from reference TRBV7-6 and TRBJ2-1, is GAGVSQSPRYKVTKRGQDVALRCDPISGHVSLYWYRQALGQGPEFLTYFNYEAQQDKSGLPNDRFSAERPEGSISTLTIQRTEQRDSAMYRCASSPAGGAYNEQFFGPGTRLTVL.

The genes are TRBV18 and TRBJ1-4. CDR3 length: 14 residues. Germline assignment: CDR1 KGHSH and CDR2 LQKENI. CDR3: CASSPSSPNEKLFF.

The chain carries TRBV7-8 and TRBJ2-5; TCRdb proposes TRBD2, but this gene call is untestable without DNA. The CDR3 sequence is 15 residues long. Per germline, CDR1 SGHVS and CDR2 FQNEAQ. The chain's CDR3 is CASSSLAGGFETQYF.

J is TRBJ2-1 and V is TRBV7-2. The CDR3 runs 13 residues. Germline V gene sequence: CDR1 SGHTA, CDR2 FQGNSA. CDR3 residues: CASSLTNYNEQFF.

The chain carries TRBV5-1 and TRBJ2-7; absent DNA, TCRdb's TRBD2 call cannot be checked. CDR1 SGHRS and CDR2 YFSETQ come from the germline V gene. The CDR3 spans 16 residues. CDR3 sequence reads: CASSTNLAGAGYEQYF.

CDR3: CAGSRGADTQYF. The gene calls are TRBV5-6 and TRBJ2-3; TCRdb's assignment of TRBD1 cannot be checked, as there is no DNA. Germline CDR1 is SGHDT and CDR2 is YYEEEE. The CDR3 totals 12 residues.

The chain uses TRBV28 and TRBJ1-2; TCRdb's D gene call, TRBD1, goes unchecked for lack of DNA. The CDR3 loop spans 14 amino acids. The germline V gene has CDR1 MDHEN and CDR2 SYDVKM. This CDR3 is CASSLAGATYGYTF.

The rearrangement uses TRBV3-1 and TRBJ1-4. CDR3 size: 16 residues. Looked up from germline, CDR1 is LGHDT and CDR2 is YNNKEL (reference sequence). CDR3 residues: CASSSGARTTNEKLFF.